What follows describes a single TCR beta chain. Antigen specificity is unknown. This entry belongs to a study of Tregs in tolerant kidney transplant recipients. Study-wide context: The nonmyeloablative bone marrow transplants came from related graft donors, with transient mixed chimerism.

TCRdb's table, derived via immunoSEQ multiplex PCR, lists solely in-frame clones and lacks some. The sample holds more than 30,000 clones. Study-wide findings and caveats: Biological reproducibility was not directly addressed in this study.

The sample in question was CD8+ T cells from blood, obtained before the transplant. The sequence came from a human donor who received a combined kidney and bone marrow transplant.

CDR3 amino acids: CASLDREDYGYTF. CDR3 bases read: TGTGCCAGCCTGGACAGGGAGGACTATGGC. The rearrangement links TRBV2 to TRBJ1-2, with TRBD1 identical over 8 bases. Read coverage stops 3 residues before the CDR3 terminus; the germline J gene supplies the remainder. V was clipped by 8 bases and J by 3 bases; unmatched bases: 5. CDR1 is SNHLY and CDR2 is FYNNEI in the germline V gene. CDR3 length equals 13 residues.